A single sample is the source of the 18 T cell receptor beta chains below, sequenced in a study of low-dose radiotherapy and immunotherapy resistance in tumors. Covering alpha and beta chains, TRAV- and TRBV-specific primers were used for the first-strand cDNA. The authors amplified TCRs for 20 to 25 PCR cycles with a constant-region primer and a V-primer adapter. Using its own MiXCR run on the reads, TCRdb lists one record per CDR3 protein. There are roughly 8,300 distinct CDR3 sequences in the sample; about 61% occur only once, and about 8.7% lies in the top ten. The source is a human donor with advanced metastatic prostate, ovarian, gallbladder or colorectal cancer (not recorded which). This table probably holds off-target reads from a library built for another chain.

The chain couples TRBV6-2 or TRBV6-3 to TRBJ1-5; D unresolved. Trimming removed 2 bases from V and 6 bases from J, with 5 bases in between. Germline V gene lookup returns CDR1 MNHEY and CDR2 SVGEGT. The CDR3 is 12 residues long. The CDR3 loop reads CASSYGVQPQHF. The CDR3 nucleotides read TGTGCCAGCAGTTACGGGGTTCAGCCCCAGCATTTT.

This clonotype was seen only a few times. This sequence joins TRBV28 and TRBJ1-2; D is unresolved. The V end lost 8 bases, the J end lost 7 bases, and 14 bases lay between the germline ends. The germline V gene encodes CDR1 MDHEN and CDR2 SYDVKM. The CDR3 loop spans 12 amino acids. CDR3 sequence (DNA): TGTGCCAGCGAGAGGAGCCGTGGTGGCTACACCTTC. Translation gives CASERSRGGYTF.

This chain connects TRBV6-6 to TRBJ2-1, with unresolved D. This CDR3 spans 11 amino acids. The germline V gene has CDR1 MNHNY and CDR2 SVGAGI (reference sequence). The V and J ends lost 8 bases and 5 bases respectively, with 7 bases between them. The CDR3: CASVENNEQFF. The DNA for the CDR3 is TGTGCCAGCGTTGAAAACAATGAGCAGTTCTTC.

This sequence joins TRBV7-9 and TRBJ1-2; tentative D call: TRBD1 (5 bases). The germline gives CDR1 SEHNR, CDR2 FQNEAQ (reference sequence). The germline V and J ends were trimmed by 3 bases and 0 bases, with 11 bases remaining between them. The CDR3 has 15 residues. For the CDR3, the DNA is TGTGCCAGCAGCTTCCGGGACGGGGCTAACTATGGCTACACCTTC. This gives the protein CASSFRDGANYGYTF.

The V call is TRBV7-8, the J call TRBJ1-1; D possibly corresponds to TRBD1 (6 bases). The CDR3 runs to 16 residues. Trimming cost V 5 bases and J 0 bases, with 16 bases left between them. Per the germline V gene, CDR1 is SGHVS and CDR2 is FQNEAQ. CDR3 loop: CASSHSDRRMNTEAFF. The CDR3 bases are TGTGCCAGCAGCCACAGCGACAGGAGGATGAACACTGAAGCTTTCTTT.

This clonotype showed up just a few times. The V call is TRBV28, the J call TRBJ1-3; D is unclear. V lost 2 bases to trimming and J lost 3 bases, with 11 bases between them. CDR1 is MDHEN, CDR2 SYDVKM, per germline. The CDR3 covers 15 residues. The DNA of the CDR3 is TGTGCCAGCAGTTTAAATTGGGGTGTTGGAAACACCATATATTTT. Translated: CASSLNWGVGNTIYF.

The rearrangement uses TRBV6-2 or TRBV6-3 and TRBJ2-2; 10 bases match TRBD1. The CDR3 loop spans 18 amino acids. Germline assignment: CDR1 MNHEY and CDR2 SVGEGT. The V segment lost 6 bases and the J segment 5 bases; nucleotides outside the gene matches: 15. The CDR3 sequence is CASRPGTGAAEGTGELFF. The CDR3 DNA reads TGTGCCAGCAGGCCCGGGACAGGGGCTGCCGAGGGGACCGGGGAGCTGTTTTTT.

The chain couples TRBV7-2 to TRBJ2-2; D may match TRBD1 or TRBD2 (5 bases each). Germline V gene sequence: CDR1 SGHTA, CDR2 FQGNSA. This CDR3 has 14 residues. V gave up 5 bases and J gave up 4 bases, with 11 bases separating them. CDR3 amino acids: CASSRDVSTGELFF. The CDR3, as DNA: TGTGCCAGCAGCAGGGACGTTAGCACCGGGGAGCTGTTTTTT.

The chain joins TRBV9 to TRBJ1-5, with D perhaps TRBD1 (6 bases). Trimming shortened V by 2 bases and J by 2 bases, and 11 bases separated the two germline ends. The germline V gene encodes CDR1 SGDLS and CDR2 YYNGEE. This CDR3 is built from 15 residues. The CDR3 coding sequence is TGTGCCAGCAGCGTCCCCGGGGGCGGCAATCAGCCCCAGCATTTT. Amino acids: CASSVPGGGNQPQHF.

The V call is TRBV7-9, the J call TRBJ2-7, with D tentatively TRBD1 or TRBD2 (5 bases each). Germline V gives CDR1 SEHNR, CDR2 FQNEAQ (reference sequence). V was trimmed by 1 base and J by 2 bases, leaving 9 bases between them. The CDR3 totals 14 residues. The CDR3 DNA follows: TGTGCCAGCAGCTTAGGGGACGGTGCCTACGAGCAGTACTTC. It specifies CASSLGDGAYEQYF.

This chain links TRBV12-3 or TRBV12-4 with TRBJ2-1; 12 bases map to TRBD2. The CDR3 is made up of 14 amino acids. The V and J ends lost 7 bases and 14 bases, in that order; junction bases with no gene match: 12. The CDR3: CASTLGLASGREFF. The CDR3 bases are TGTGCCAGCACCCTAGGCCTGGCTAGCGGGAGGGAGTTCTTC.

This clonotype was counted between two and nine times. V is TRBV6-2 or TRBV6-3 and J is TRBJ1-5; D is undetermined. The V gene lost 8 bases and the J gene lost 4 bases, with 9 bases spanning the gap. Germline V lookup: CDR1 MNHEY, CDR2 SVGEGT. The CDR3 contains 12 residues. CDR3 residues: CASSFGNQPQHF. Written as DNA, the CDR3 is TGTGCCAGCTCCTTTGGGAATCAGCCCCAGCATTTT.

This clonotype was detected a few times. The chain has TRBV15 and TRBJ1-2, with D possibly being TRBD1 (6 bases). Germline V gene data show CDR1 as LNHNV and CDR2 as YYDKDF (reference sequence). The CDR3 sequence is 16 residues long. Trimming took off 2 bases at V and 8 bases at J, with 21 bases between the two ends. In DNA form, the CDR3 reads TGTGCCACCAGCAGACGTGTAGGGACAACACGTCCCGGCTACACCTTC. Residues: CATSRRVGTTRPGYTF.

J is TRBJ2-5 and V is TRBV3-1; maybe TRBD2 (7 bases). The CDR3 length is 14 residues. The germline CDR1 and CDR2 sequences are LGHDT and YNNKEL (reference sequence). V was trimmed by 2 bases and J by 5 bases, leaving 12 bases between them. The CDR3 DNA follows: TGTGCCAGCAGCCAATTAGGGGGGGATGAGACCCAGTACTTC. Protein: CASSQLGGDETQYF.

The chain couples TRBV21-1 to TRBJ2-1. TRBV21-1 is tagged as a pseudogene. This CDR3 is built from 13 residues. CDR3 nucleotides: TGTGCCAGCAGCAAAGAGGACCACAATGAGCAGTTCTTC. This translates into CASSKEDHNEQFF.

V and J are TRBV12-3 or TRBV12-4 and TRBJ1-1; maybe TRBD1 (5 bases). Trimming stripped 7 bases from V and 10 bases from J, with 16 bases between. The CDR3 contains 12 residues. CDR3 sequence reads: CASTLAGLGAFF. Here the CDR3 DNA reads TGTGCCAGCACCTTAGCGGGGCTCGGAGCTTTCTTT.

The V and J genes are TRBV5-4 and TRBJ1-6; a weak D match, TRBD1 (5 bases). The CDR3 runs to 14 residues. CDR1 SGHNT and CDR2 YYREEE come from the germline V gene (reference sequence). The V end was cut by 0 bases, the J end by 8 bases, with 9 bases between. CDR3 bases: TGTGCCAGCAGCTTGGGGACACACGATTCACCCCTCCACTTT. This translates into CASSLGTHDSPLHF.

The chain carries TRBV18 and TRBJ2-5; 8 bases are shared with TRBD1. This CDR3 has 16 amino acids. In germline, CDR1 is KGHSH, CDR2 LQKENI. Trimming at V came to 1 base and at J to 5 bases, leaving 9 bases not matched to a gene. CDR3 sequence: CASSPLGQGRGETQYF. The CDR3 DNA reads as TGTGCCAGCTCACCACTCGGACAGGGCAGAGGGGAGACCCAGTACTTC.